This T cell receptor (beta chain) was sequenced in a study of radiotherapy plus CTLA-4 blockade in lung cancer. Comment on this clone: As yet, its antigen is unknown.

Ipilimumab-mediated CTLA-4 blockade plus focal radiation was given to patients having chemo-refractory metastatic non-small-cell lung cancer. Study-wide results and limits: Dynamics of early blood T cell clones, together with interferon-beta, were reportedly the best predictors of response.

Germline loops: CDR1 MDHEN, CDR2 SYDVKM. Trimming cost V 6 bases and J 0 bases, with 12 bases left between them. The CDR3 has 16 amino acids. The table came from immunoSEQ multiplex PCR; TCRdb's copy has only in-frame clones and leaves some out. Found here are tens of thousands of clones, 65% to 85% of them singletons; the top ten hold about 3.7%. The chain links TRBV28 to TRBJ2-6; the D gene is possibly TRBD2 (6 bases). The sequences come from peripheral blood, collected from a patient treated with radiotherapy plus ipilimumab. The TCR comes from a human donor with non-small cell lung cancer who had stable disease on radiotherapy plus ipilimumab. The CDR3 here is CASSRRRDSGANVLTF. CDR3 nucleotides: TGTGCCAGCAGCCGCCGGCGGGACTCTGGGGCCAACGTCCTGACTTTC.